The present entry profiles one TCR beta chain with its context. The specificity of this receptor is unknown. No base quality values were provided; no much bigger clone lies one nucleotide off. The library came from the immunoSEQ multiplex PCR assay. For the multiplex PCR, a mixture combining 60 forward primers for TCR Vbeta segments and 13 reverse primers for TCR Jbeta segments was used. A multiplex PCR assay on genomic DNA amplified the CDR3 region of rearranged TCR beta genes. Amplified TCR beta libraries were sequenced as 87-base-pair reads on the Illumina HiSeq System. Per the original workflow: A later analysis tallied around 87 million unique TCR beta chains across the 666 repertoires, and some 10 million of those chains were shared by two or more donors. A nearest-neighbor algorithm error-corrected the raw reads and collapsed the reads into unique sequences, merging closely related sequences to remove PCR and sequencing errors. Alignment of CDR3 sequences to IMGT reference sequences was used to assign V, D and J gene segments. For a sequence to be retained, a match of at least six nucleotides to both a V gene segment and a J gene segment was required. Rearrangements were called productive when the CDR3 lacked stop codons and stayed in frame with V and J; all others were non-productive. CDR3 was defined according to IMGT convention as the region running from the second conserved V-encoded cysteine to the conserved J-encoded phenylalanine. The earlier analysis of some 600 of the donors excluded sequences that lacked an unambiguous match to a single V gene segment. In an earlier analysis of 587 of the donors, V segments were called functional above 56.7% productive rearrangements and were called segregating when the between-donor standard deviation exceeded 5%. A statistical classification framework was developed to diagnose cytomegalovirus status using the catalog of TCR beta chain sequences. In a later analysis, V and J genes were assigned by comparing TCR nucleotide sequences against IMGT/GENE-DB human TR gene sequences. Using the TCRdist pipeline, a later analysis assigned CDR3 sequences along with most-parsimonious VDJ recombination scenarios. A later analysis defined each TCR beta chain by its CDR3 amino acid sequence plus V-gene family, and excluded reads lacking a unique V-gene family. A later analysis removed 550 to 650 highly shared, low-generation-probability nucleotide sequences to deal with suspected cross-contamination and a sequencing artifact. A later analysis calculated a clonal expansion index for each public chain from normalized within-repertoire ranks of inferred template counts. A later analysis computed generation probabilities with a VDJ recombination model fitted to out-of-frame rearrangements, and checked the results against IGoR. In a later analysis, TCR-TCR, TCR-HLA and TCR-CMV co-occurrence was scored with hypergeometric tests, and a repertoire-size bias correction was applied to TCR pairs. False discovery rates were estimated in a later analysis by permuting HLA or CMV assignments 20 times. In a later analysis, co-occurring TCRs were grouped using DBSCAN, and TCRdist sequence similarity was added for clustering within HLA-allele-positive subsets. Co-occurrence clustering excluded repertoires with fewer than 30,000 or more than 120,000 public chains, plus five with anomalous nucleotide sharing. Here the immuneACCESS table is served through TCRdb, limited to in-frame sequences with V and J called. Missing clones are a known gap in these copies; in checked studies unresolved V genes cover under half, and the rest lacks a known reason. That table is the source of V, J and clone size, and D and trimming were worked out from the DNA. The sample profile shows 120,000 to 150,000 clones; around 78% of them were found once. Less than 7.5% of the sample is in the top ten clones.

These data belong to a study of cytomegalovirus exposure and HLA in healthy donors (dated by TCRdb to about 2017). About the study as a whole: In an earlier analysis of several hundred of the donors, 250 to 300 Gb of sequence data and approximately 100 million unique TCR beta sequences from about 179 million T cells were reported. Roughly 290 gigabases of sequencing data and around 80 million unique TCR sequences made up an early release that covered fewer than 650 HLA-typed donors. Of the roughly 400 genotyped donors, approximately 82% fell in the genetic ancestry cluster associated with self-reported Caucasian donors. The study aimed to test whether signatures of past pathogen exposure could be identified by cataloging public T cell receptors. The T cell repertoires of 670 or so subjects were profiled by immunosequencing and related to cytomegalovirus serostatus. In addition to the first cohort of 666 subjects, a separate validation cohort of 100 to 150 different subjects was used. To predict cytomegalovirus infection status, the study combined high-throughput TCR immunosequencing, statistical association of individual TCRs with disease status, and machine learning. To study patterns of TCR occurrence, a later analysis re-analyzed previously published TCR beta repertoires from under 750 donors and added high-resolution HLA genotyping. Rather than drawing on any new phenotypic data, the later analysis identified candidate immune exposures from TCR beta sequences and the way those sequences occurred across donors. In an earlier analysis of a few hundred of the donors, high-throughput TCR beta sequencing was used to judge whether each TCR beta V gene segment behaved as functional or pseudogenic. Donor age, sex, ethnicity and CMV serostatus were collected together with the repertoire data. Genome-wide SNP genotypes for about 65% of the 666 donors were used in a later genetic analysis, which treated that subset as a discovery cohort. All discovery cohort repertoires had been generated on a single sequencing platform. HLA typing covered class I and class II loci at four-digit resolution. The number of typed donors differed by locus: roughly 620-630 for A, B, C, DRB1 and DQB1; 500 to 550 for DQA1; fewer than 610 for DPA1; and some 470 for DPB1. Because of strong linkage in the cohort, roughly 5 DR-DQ haplotypes were treated as single units for association and clustering. On average, around 230,000 unique TCR beta nucleotide sequences were sequenced per donor among about 400 genotyped donors of the cohort, with roughly 20% of those sequences being non-productive.

What the work shows at the level of the full study, not this receptor alone: Specific HLA alleles were associated with 15,000 to 20,000 TCR beta sequences at a false discovery rate of 0.05 in a later analysis. The study gave a list of 150 to 200 TCR beta chains associated with cytomegalovirus. In a later analysis, the rate of TCR association differed among HLA loci, with DRB1 alleles having the most associated TCRs and HLA-C alleles having the fewest. Across donors, most TCR sequences were observed very rarely, whereas some public TCRs were present in many individuals. Correlated functional status among segregating V segments might be attributable to linkage disequilibrium, but an unknown experimental factor could not be ruled out. In a later analysis, HLA-associated TCR beta chains showed more clonal expansion and lower generation probabilities than non-associated chains that were equally common. Strong co-occurrence of HLA alleles, especially DR and DQ, made assigning TCR associations to individual alleles difficult. A further reported finding was that TCR beta sequences accurately predicted the HLA-A and HLA-B alleles for most subjects in the first cohort. In a later genetic analysis, fewer N-insertions in productive TCRs were reported among donors in an Asian-associated ancestry cluster than the roughly 700-donor mean. A later analysis found that most CMV-associated TCR beta chains appeared HLA-restricted, with HLA associations seemingly driven largely by CMV exposure. In a later analysis, several top co-occurrence clusters were reported to appear linked to parvovirus B19, influenza, CMV and Epstein-Barr virus. Seventeen rarely observed V segments, including chromosome 9 orphons, were excluded from the earlier analysis of almost 600 of the donors because counts were too low. The classifier was reported to diagnose cytomegalovirus status with high specificity and sensitivity in both the original and validation cohorts. The cohort was sequenced for TCR beta chains only, and without alpha or paired-chain data the features that could be detected were limited. The presence/absence analyses assumed that sequencing depth was roughly uniform across donors, and that assumption may not be true. In an earlier analysis of approximately 590 of the donors, most TCR beta V segments appeared in productive rearrangements about 87% or about 30% of the time, broadly matching IMGT annotations. CMV serostatus was the only immune exposure information available for the cohort. A group of highly shared sequence variants was considered likely to be a technical artifact of the sequencing pipeline. Because the 87-base-pair reads could not distinguish some IMGT-functional V segments, including TRBV6-2 and TRBV6-3, those segments were excluded. Because HLA typing was missing for some donors at each locus, association tests included only the typed subset. An association between a missense DCLRE1C variant and V-gene and J-gene trimming of TCR beta chains was found in a later genetic analysis and replicated in an independent cohort. The authors suggested that the approach could potentially be generalized to other disease states and immunological phenotypes. Three of the identified cytomegalovirus-associated TCR beta chains were confirmed in vitro to be specific for cytomegalovirus antigens.

The germline V gene provides CDR1 SGHRS and CDR2 YFSETQ. The CDR3 has 16 amino acids, counting the end cysteine and phenylalanine. Solely the CDR3 DNA is kept, with 48 bases framed from the first base. Trimmed from V: 4 bases; trimmed from J: 7 bases; junction bases lacking a gene match: 13. The cohort consisted of 666 healthy bone marrow donors. At the time of sampling, every cohort member was nominally healthy, though immune exposures that went unrecorded were likely present. The donor was CMV seropositive and belonged to the group of more than 250 seropositive cohort members. A peripheral blood sample was provided by each donor, and peripheral blood mononuclear cells were used for TCR beta sequencing. The Qiagen DNeasy Blood Extraction Kit was used to extract genomic DNA from the blood cell samples.

This receptor was obtained from a woman aged 35 to 49 in good health and CMV-seropositive. This receptor chain uses TRBV5-1 and TRBJ2-1; TRBD2 matches 8 bases in the middle. Sequenced sample: PBMCs. The CDR3 loop reads CASSPPPAGVRNEQFF. The bases are TGCGCCAGCAGCCCTCCCCCAGCGGGGGTTCGGAATGAGCAGTTCTTC. When the CDR3 is completed using the reference TRBV5-1 and TRBJ2-1 genes on either side, the full variable domain is KAGVTQTPRYLIKTRGQQVTLSCSPISGHRSVSWYQQTPGQGLQFLFEYFSETQRNKGNFPGRFSGRQFSNSRSEMNVSTLELGDSALYLCASSPPPAGVRNEQFFGPGTRLTVL.